A single sample gave rise to the 20 T cell receptor beta chains below, sequenced in a study of siplizumab effects on memory and regulatory T cells. Profiling relied on immunoSEQ multiplex PCR, and the TCRdb table lists in-frame clones only, not all of them. This sample has around 87,000 clones, with more than 80% found just once. The sequencing sample was made of CD4+ T cells sorted from blood. These receptor sequences come from a human donor in good health.

The J gene is TRBJ2-7, the V gene TRBV7-3; possible D gene TRBD2, 5 bases. The CDR3 is 15 residues long. CDR1 and CDR2 (germline): SGHTA, FQGTGA. V was clipped by 2 bases and J by 4 bases, with 15 bases between them. CDR3 amino acids: CASSLGRGRRYEQYF. The CDR3 region has the DNA TGTGCCAGCAGCTTAGGGCGCGGGCGAAGGTACGAGCAGTACTTC.

The chain uses TRBV7-9 and TRBJ1-2; maybe TRBD1 (5 bases). V lost 2 bases to trimming and J lost 8 bases, with 9 bases between them. Germline lookup yields CDR1 SEHNR and CDR2 FQNEAQ (reference sequence). The CDR3 is 12 residues long. DNA for the CDR3: TGTGCCAGCAGCTTACAGGGACGAGGCTACACCTTC. Translating it yields CASSLQGRGYTF.

This sequence joins TRBV18 and TRBJ1-1; D remains unclear. This CDR3 comprises 13 residues. V lost 6 bases, J lost 4 bases, and 12 bases lay in between. Germline CDR1 KGHSH, CDR2 LQKENI. The CDR3 region has the DNA TGTGCCAGCTCCGCGGCAGCGAGCACTGAAGCTTTCTTT. Residues: CASSAAASTEAFF.

The chain carries TRBV5-4 and TRBJ2-5; 13 bases map to TRBD2. The CDR3 consists of 15 residues. The V segment lost 4 bases and the J segment 5 bases; nucleotides outside the gene matches: 5. Germline V gives CDR1 SGHNT, CDR2 YYREEE (reference sequence). The CDR3 is CASSPGLAGMETQYF. The CDR3 DNA reads TGTGCCAGCAGCCCGGGACTAGCGGGGATGGAGACCCAGTACTTC. The entire variable domain, with the rest obtained from reference TRBV5-4 and TRBJ2-5, is as follows: ETGVTQSPTHLIKTRGQQVTLRCSSQSGHNTVSWYQQALGQGPQFIFQYYREEENGRGNFPPRFSGLQFPNYSSELNVNALELDDSALYLCASSPGLAGMETQYFGPGTRLLVL.

The chain links TRBV20-1 to TRBJ2-7; the D is unclear. The CDR3 contains 10 residues. Trimming removed 1 base from V and 5 bases from J, with 3 bases in between. From germline, CDR1 is DFQATT and CDR2 SNEGSKA (reference sequence). The CDR3 bases are TGCAGTGCTAGAGCTGACGAGCAGTACTTC. Its translation: CSARADEQYF.

The chain uses TRBV15 and TRBJ2-1; 10 bases agree with TRBD2. Losses at the gene ends were 3 bases for V and 10 bases for J; bases not matched to a gene: 12. Germline lookup yields CDR1 LNHNV and CDR2 YYDKDF (reference sequence). CDR3 length equals 16 residues. The CDR3 spells CATSRGGLAGVGEQFF. CDR3 DNA sequence: TGTGCCACCAGCAGGGGAGGGCTAGCGGGAGTTGGGGAGCAGTTCTTC. Combining the CDR3 with reference TRBV15 and TRBJ2-1 gives the whole variable domain DAMVIQNPRYQVTQFGKPVTLSCSQTLNHNVMYWYQQKSSQAPKLLFHYYDKDFNNEADTPDNFQSRRPNTSFCFLDIRSPGLGDTAMYLCATSRGGLAGVGEQFFGPGTRLTVL.

V gene TRBV4-1 combines with J gene TRBJ2-5; 7 positions match TRBD2. The germline V gene has CDR1 MGHRA and CDR2 YSYEKL. The CDR3 has 17 residues. V trimming: 5 bases; J trimming: 2 bases; junction bases outside the gene matches: 14. The CDR3 region is CASSEAVRAGAQETQYF. As DNA, the CDR3 is TGCGCCAGCAGCGAAGCAGTTCGGGCGGGAGCTCAAGAGACCCAGTACTTC.

The J gene is TRBJ1-1, the V gene TRBV4-1; 9 bases line up with TRBD1. J lost 6 bases, V lost 2 bases, and 10 bases had no gene match. The CDR3 extends over 16 amino acids. Germline V gene sequence: CDR1 MGHRA, CDR2 YSYEKL. CDR3 DNA: TGCGCCAGCAGCCAACGACCGGGACAGGGCGTATCTGAAGCTTTCTTT. This gives the protein CASSQRPGQGVSEAFF.

The chain employs TRBV2 and TRBJ2-7; the match to TRBD2 covers 7 bases. The CDR3 extends over 13 amino acids. Germline values: CDR1 SNHLY, CDR2 FYNNEI. With 2 bases clipped from V and 6 bases from J, the junction kept 4 bases outside the gene matches. DNA for the CDR3: TGTGCCAGCAGTGAAAGCCTAGCGGCCGAGCAGTACTTC. It specifies CASSESLAAEQYF.

This chain links TRBV4-3 with TRBJ2-1; a possible D gene is TRBD1 (6 bases). CDR3 length: 16 residues. Germline lookup yields CDR1 LGHNA and CDR2 YSLEER. V gave up 1 base and J gave up 6 bases, with 16 bases separating them. The CDR3 bases are TGCGCCAGCAGCCAAGTATCTGGGGTCAGGGGCAATGAGCAGTTCTTC. Encoded protein: CASSQVSGVRGNEQFF.

V and J are TRBV4-1 and TRBJ2-1, with a possible D match to TRBD2 (7 bases). CDR3 length: 16 residues. V was clipped by 4 bases and J by 1 base, with 14 bases between them. Per the germline V gene, CDR1 is MGHRA and CDR2 is YSYEKL. CDR3 amino acids: CASSRGAGGSYNEQFF. DNA for the CDR3: TGCGCCAGCAGCCGGGGGGCCGGGGGGTCCTACAATGAGCAGTTCTTC.

The CDR3 nucleotides read TGTGCCAGCAGCTTAAGTAGGGGCGAGCAGTACTTC. As protein: CASSLSRGEQYF. The chain employs TRBV7-9 and TRBJ2-7; maybe TRBD1 (5 bases). The CDR3 sequence is 12 residues long. The germline V and J ends were trimmed by 2 bases and 6 bases, with 8 bases remaining between them. CDR1 is SEHNR, CDR2 FQNEAQ, per germline (reference sequence).

The chain combines TRBV4-1 with TRBJ2-5; tentative D call: TRBD2 (6 bases). Trimming removed 2 bases at V and 4 bases at J, with 26 bases between. The V gene's germline CDR1 is MGHRA and CDR2 YSYEKL. The CDR3 length is 19 residues. CDR3 nucleotides: TGCGCCAGCAGCCAACTATTAGCGGACGGGACTCCCGGGCGAGAGACCCAGTACTTC. Translated: CASSQLLADGTPGRETQYF.

This chain uses TRBV21-1 with TRBJ1-1. TRBV21-1 is labeled a pseudogene. The CDR3 sequence is 15 residues long. The CDR3 DNA reads as TGTGCCAGCAGCAAAACGCCCACCGGGGTTAGTGAAGCTTTCTTT. It codes for CASSKTPTGVSEAFF.

V usage is TRBV7-6 and J usage is TRBJ2-2, with 11 bases fitting TRBD2. The CDR3 is 16 residues long. Germline V lookup: CDR1 SGHVS, CDR2 FNYEAQ. The junction had 3 bases not matched to a gene; V was cut back by 1 base and J by 5 bases. CDR3 loop: CASSLDIAGGTGELFF. As DNA, the CDR3 is TGTGCCAGCAGCTTAGATATAGCGGGAGGGACCGGGGAGCTGTTTTTT.

Of note for this clone: Other DNA sequences in this sample translate to the same CDR3. The genes are TRBV6-1 and TRBJ1-5; 7 bases agree with TRBD1. CDR1 is MNHNS, CDR2 SASEGT, per germline. V shed 6 bases and J 4 bases; nucleotides not matched to a gene: 3. CDR3 length equals 13 residues. CDR3: CASRVTGNQPQHF. DNA for the CDR3: TGTGCCAGCAGGGTGACAGGGAATCAGCCCCAGCATTTT.

The rearrangement links TRBV19 to TRBJ1-5; possible D gene TRBD1, 5 bases. The germline gives CDR1 LNHDA, CDR2 SQIVND (reference sequence). V gave up 7 bases and J gave up 7 bases, with 11 bases separating them. The CDR3 has 12 amino acids. CDR3 in DNA: TGTGCCAGTACCCCTGGGGCGCAGCCCCAGCATTTT. Its translation is CASTPGAQPQHF.

The chain recombines TRBV10-3 with TRBJ2-1, with 13 bases fitting TRBD2. This CDR3 region has 15 residues. V lost 3 bases to trimming and J lost 11 bases; unmatched junction nucleotides: 7. Germline V gives CDR1 ENHRY, CDR2 SYGVKD. In DNA, the CDR3 is TGTGCCATCAGTGAAGAAGGACTAGCGGGAGCTAAGCAGTTCTTC. Amino acid sequence: CAISEEGLAGAKQFF.

This chain joins TRBV2 and TRBJ2-2; TRBD2 aligns across 7 bases. CDR1 is SNHLY and CDR2 is FYNNEI in the germline V gene. CDR3 size: 14 residues. V gave up 7 bases and J gave up 2 bases; unmatched junction bases: 4. CDR3 bases: TGTGCCAGCACGGTGACTAGCAACACCGGGGAGCTGTTTTTT. Translating gives CASTVTSNTGELFF.

This rearrangement joins TRBV6-5 to TRBJ2-7; 9 positions agree with TRBD1. J lost 4 bases, V lost 5 bases, and 9 bases had no gene match. From germline, CDR1 is MNHEY and CDR2 SVGAGI. CDR3 length: 15 residues. CDR3 nucleotide sequence: TGTGCCAGCAGTGGCCTGAGACAGGGGGGATACGAGCAGTACTTC. The encoded protein is CASSGLRQGGYEQYF.